What follows are 31 T cell receptor beta chains derived from one specimen sequenced in a study of T cell repertoires in cytomegalovirus infection. These receptors are not linked to any known antigen. TCRdb re-analysed the reads in MiXCR, keeping a single row per CDR3 protein. The sample includes roughly 860,000 distinct CDR3 sequences, 30% to 35% of them seen just once. Sequences were derived from cultured CD8+ T cells from PBMCs, sampled from culture after CMV antigen stimulation. The receptors shown here come from a human donor in good health (CMV status not recorded). Some clones in this sample may be carry-over from other donors' samples.

This clonotype was recorded a few times. The chain links TRBV6-1 to TRBJ1-1; perhaps TRBD1 as D (5 bases). The V gene's germline CDR1 is MNHNS and CDR2 SASEGT. The CDR3 runs to 17 residues. Between the trimmed V and J ends, which lost 2 bases and 10 bases, there was a span of 26 bases. The CDR3 is CASSEWPLGTGLNGAFF. CDR3 DNA sequence: TGTGCCAGCAGTGAATGGCCCCTCGGGACCGGGCTTAATGGAGCTTTCTTT.

The table lists this clonotype with many counts. The chain carries TRBV7-2 and TRBJ2-7; 10 bases fit TRBD1. The CDR3 spans 14 residues. Germline trimming cut 1 base from V and 5 bases from J; bases unmatched to any gene: 2. Germline assignment: CDR1 SGHTA and CDR2 FQGNSA. CDR3 sequence reads: CASSLEGTGDEQYV. The CDR3 DNA reads as TGTGCCAGCAGCTTAGAGGGGACAGGGGACGAGCAGTACGTC.

Written as DNA, the CDR3 is TGTGCCAGCAGCGCGACAGGGCACGGGTCACCCCTCCACTTT. It encodes CASSATGHGSPLHF. The rearrangement uses TRBV9 and TRBJ1-6; 7 positions match TRBD1. J was trimmed by 10 bases and V by 3 bases; bases with no gene match: 7. Per the germline V gene, CDR1 is SGDLS and CDR2 is YYNGEE. There are 14 residues in the CDR3.

The sample holds a few counts of this clonotype. The chain recombines TRBV4-1 with TRBJ2-7, with D perhaps TRBD2 (5 bases). The CDR3 spans 14 residues. V was trimmed by 4 bases and J by 3 bases, leaving 13 bases between them. CDR1 and CDR2 from the germline V gene are MGHRA and YSYEKL. CDR3 region: CASSPGVTGYEQYF. Written as DNA, the CDR3 is TGCGCCAGCAGCCCCGGGGTGACCGGCTACGAGCAGTACTTC.

This clonotype has a handful of counts. This chain links TRBV12-3 or TRBV12-4 with TRBJ1-2, with D unresolved. The CDR3 is 14 residues long. V was cut by 3 bases and J by 0 bases, with 8 bases left in between. DNA of the CDR3: TGTGCCAGCAGTTTTTTCACGACTAACTATGGCTACACCTTC. Its translation is CASSFFTTNYGYTF.

The chain carries TRBV12-3 or TRBV12-4 and TRBJ1-5; D is perhaps TRBD1 (6 bases). The ends were cut back, 6 bases at V and 4 bases at J, with 13 bases in the middle. The CDR3 has 14 residues. The CDR3 protein is CASRTGSLNQPQHF. CDR3 in DNA: TGTGCCAGCAGAACAGGGAGCTTGAATCAGCCCCAGCATTTT.

This clonotype came up a few times. This sequence joins TRBV6-2 or TRBV6-3 and TRBJ1-5; D gene unclear. The V and J ends lost 7 bases and 0 bases respectively, with 10 bases between them. The germline V gene has CDR1 MNHEY and CDR2 SVGEGT. CDR3 length: 14 residues. CDR3 sequence reads: CASNDGDSNQPQHF. The CDR3 bases are TGTGCCAGCAACGACGGAGATAGCAATCAGCCCCAGCATTTT.

This clonotype came up a few times. V usage is TRBV7-6 and J usage is TRBJ1-1, with D possibly TRBD1 on 5 matching bases. Germline V CDR1 and CDR2: SGHVS, FNYEAQ. The CDR3 runs to 15 residues. The ends were cut back, 5 bases at V and 4 bases at J, with 17 bases in the middle. CDR3 region: CASSHPEGRATEAFF. The CDR3 nucleotides are TGTGCCAGCAGCCATCCCGAGGGGCGCGCCACTGAAGCTTTCTTT. The complete variable domain, with remaining parts taken from reference TRBV7-6 and TRBJ1-1, reads GAGVSQSPRYKVTKRGQDVALRCDPISGHVSLYWYRQALGQGPEFLTYFNYEAQQDKSGLPNDRFSAERPEGSISTLTIQRTEQRDSAMYRCASSHPEGRATEAFFGQGTRLTVV.

V is TRBV2 and J is TRBJ1-2; 10 nucleotides match TRBD1. This CDR3 has 17 amino acids. Germline V gene data show CDR1 as SNHLY and CDR2 as FYNNEI. V lost 6 bases, J lost 8 bases, and 18 bases stayed unmatched. The CDR3 loop reads CASSSDRGRFTGDGYTF. CDR3 bases: TGTGCCAGCAGCTCCGACAGGGGGCGCTTCACGGGCGACGGCTACACCTTC.

This clonotype occurred a few times. The rearrangement links TRBV20-1 to TRBJ1-2; D perhaps matches TRBD1 (6 bases). Germline CDR1 is DFQATT and CDR2 is SNEGSKA (reference sequence). The CDR3 has 13 amino acids. V was clipped by 3 bases and J by 5 bases, with 13 bases between them. CDR3 amino acids: CSASQGFSYGYTF. The CDR3, as DNA: TGCAGTGCTAGTCAGGGGTTCTCATATGGCTACACCTTC.

This clonotype was observed a few times. The gene calls are TRBV10-3 and TRBJ1-1; no definite D call. The germline CDR1 and CDR2 sequences are ENHRY and SYGVKD. This CDR3 has 16 residues. The V end lost 0 bases, the J end lost 0 bases, and 11 bases lay between the germline ends. The CDR3: CAISESTETMNTEAFF. CDR3 sequence (DNA): TGTGCCATCAGTGAGTCGACTGAGACCATGAACACTGAAGCTTTCTTT.

This clonotype has only a few counts. The V gene is TRBV6-2 or TRBV6-3, the J gene TRBJ2-1; TRBD2 might be the D (5 bases). The germline V gene has CDR1 MNHEY and CDR2 SVGEGT. Trimming shortened V by 0 bases and J by 3 bases, and 12 bases separated the two germline ends. The CDR3 totals 16 residues. CDR3 nucleotide sequence: TGTGCCAGCAGTTACTCTATTGGGGAGAGCTACAATGAGCAGTTCTTC. Protein sequence: CASSYSIGESYNEQFF.

The chain carries TRBV19 and TRBJ2-5, with a tentative D call TRBD1 (6 bases). The CDR3 spans 13 residues. Trimming cost V 8 bases and J 1 base, with 11 bases left between them. CDR1 is LNHDA, CDR2 SQIVND, per germline (reference sequence). CDR3 loop: CASRDISQETQYF. The CDR3 nucleotides are TGTGCCAGTCGGGACATCTCCCAAGAGACCCAGTACTTC.

As to this clonotype: Being one base from a much bigger clone, this may be a read error. V gene TRBV12-3 or TRBV12-4 combines with J gene TRBJ2-7; D unclear. The V gene lost 6 bases and the J gene lost 0 bases, with 9 bases spanning the gap. The CDR3 sequence is 13 residues long. CDR3 in DNA: TGTGCCAGCAGACGGAAGGGCTCCTACGAGCAGTACGTC. The encoded protein is CASRRKGSYEQYV.

This rearrangement joins TRBV6-2 or TRBV6-3 to TRBJ2-5; perhaps TRBD2 as D (7 bases). This CDR3 spans 17 amino acids. Germline CDR1 MNHEY, CDR2 SVGEGT. Deletions cut 6 bases from V and 2 bases from J, with 22 bases between. The CDR3 DNA is TGTGCCAGCAGATCCCCTTGGGGGGGGGGCCGTCAAGAGACCCAGTACTTC. It translates to CASRSPWGGGRQETQYF.

This clonotype was counted at least ten times. This chain links TRBV7-9 with TRBJ1-1; D call uncertain. The germline gives CDR1 SEHNR, CDR2 FQNEAQ (reference sequence). The CDR3 runs to 15 residues. V was cut by 4 bases and J by 0 bases, with 12 bases left in between. CDR3 sequence reads: CASSYVSRVNTEAFF. The CDR3 DNA reads as TGTGCCAGCAGCTACGTATCGCGGGTGAACACTGAAGCTTTCTTT.

The CDR3 protein is CASSLGQSGEQYF. Written as DNA, the CDR3 is TGTGCCAGCAGCTTAGGACAGTCGGGCGAGCAGTACTTC. The V call is TRBV13, the J call TRBJ2-7; D is unclear. CDR1 and CDR2 from the germline V gene are PRHDT and FYEKMQ (reference sequence). Trimming took off 0 bases at V and 6 bases at J, with 9 bases between the two ends. This CDR3 contains 13 residues. Filled out from reference TRBV13 and TRBJ2-7, the complete variable domain reads AAGVIQSPRHLIKEKRETATLKCYPIPRHDTVYWYQQGPGQDPQFLISFYEKMQSDKGSIPDRFSAQQFSDYHSELNMSSLELGDSALYFCASSLGQSGEQYFGPGTRLTVT.

This clonotype was counted many times. The V and J genes are TRBV7-2 and TRBJ1-2, with a tentative D call TRBD1 (5 bases). This CDR3 has 15 amino acids. Germline V lookup: CDR1 SGHTA, CDR2 FQGNSA. Trimming removed 3 bases from V and 6 bases from J, with 17 bases in between. In nucleotides, the CDR3 is TGTGCCAGCAGCTTCGTCCCGGGGGATCGTAATGGCTACACCTTC. As protein: CASSFVPGDRNGYTF.

This clonotype has just one count. The genes are TRBV15 and TRBJ1-5; D is undetermined. Germline V gene sequence: CDR1 LNHNV, CDR2 YYDKDF (reference sequence). The CDR3 spans 15 residues. V was clipped by 1 base and J by 5 bases, with 12 bases between them. CDR3 nucleotide sequence: TGTGCCACCAGCAGAGTTGGGTTGGGGTATCAGCCCCAGCATTTT. Encoded protein: CATSRVGLGYQPQHF. Supplemented by reference TRBV15 and TRBJ1-5, the full variable domain reads DAMVIQNPRYQVTQFGKPVTLSCSQTLNHNVMYWYQQKSSQAPKLLFHYYDKDFNNEADTPDNFQSRRPNTSFCFLDIRSPGLGDTAMYLCATSRVGLGYQPQHFGDGTRLSIL.

The chain joins TRBV20-1 to TRBJ1-6, with TRBD1 matching 8 bases. This CDR3 spans 17 amino acids. V trimming: 2 bases; J trimming: 0 bases; junction bases outside the gene matches: 6. The germline gives CDR1 DFQATT, CDR2 SNEGSKA (reference sequence). As DNA, the CDR3 is TGCAGTGCTAGAACAGACAGGGGACGCTCCTATAATTCACCCCTCCACTTT. Protein product: CSARTDRGRSYNSPLHF.

Turning to this clonotype: This may be a read error, as it is one base from a much larger clone. The chain carries TRBV7-8 and TRBJ1-2; a weak D match, TRBD1 (6 bases). Between the trimmed V and J ends, which lost 4 bases and 4 bases, there was a span of 25 bases. CDR3 length equals 18 residues. Germline CDR1 and CDR2: SGHVS and FQNEAQ. The CDR3: CASSSQHRPRQASYGYTF. The CDR3 region has the DNA TGTGCCAGCAGCTCCCAGCACCGACCCCGACAGGCCAGCTATGGCTACACCTTC.

V is TRBV6-5 and J is TRBJ1-1; TRBD1 aligns across 7 bases. Germline lookup yields CDR1 MNHEY and CDR2 SVGAGI. Trimming at V came to 2 bases and at J to 0 bases, leaving 9 bases not matched to a gene. The CDR3 runs 17 residues. CDR3 amino acids: CASSYHTGVDMNTEAFF. CDR3 nucleotide sequence: TGTGCCAGCAGTTACCATACAGGGGTCGACATGAACACTGAAGCTTTCTTT.

The chain is built from TRBV7-3 and TRBJ2-5, with 8 bases identical to TRBD1. The CDR3 covers 15 residues. V lost 0 bases to trimming and J lost 4 bases; unmatched junction nucleotides: 4. Germline CDR1 is SGHTA and CDR2 is FQGTGA. The CDR3 loop is CASSLTRTGLETQYF. The DNA for the CDR3 is TGTGCCAGCAGCTTAACCCGGACAGGGCTAGAGACCCAGTACTTC.

The chain has TRBV7-6 and TRBJ2-7, with D hard to call. The CDR3 consists of 14 residues. CDR1 SGHVS and CDR2 FNYEAQ come from the germline V gene. V lost 0 bases and J 0 bases, leaving 6 bases between the germline ends. The CDR3 spells CASSLAADSYEQYF. For the CDR3, the DNA is TGTGCCAGCAGCTTAGCCGCAGACTCCTACGAGCAGTACTTC.

The chain is built from TRBV6-5 and TRBJ2-1; D remains unclear. The V end was cut by 0 bases, the J end by 6 bases, with 6 bases between. Germline V gene lookup returns CDR1 MNHEY and CDR2 SVGAGI. This CDR3 has 13 residues. The CDR3 protein is CASSYSGLNEQFF. The CDR3 region has the DNA TGTGCCAGCAGTTACTCGGGCCTCAATGAGCAGTTCTTC.

This CDR3 is CASSFSVGSGAYEQYF. CDR3 nucleotides: TGTGCCAGCAGTTTTAGCGTGGGCAGCGGGGCGTACGAGCAGTACTTC. V usage is TRBV12-3 or TRBV12-4 and J usage is TRBJ2-7, with 7 positions matching TRBD2. J lost 4 bases, V lost 3 bases, and 12 bases had no gene match. This CDR3 region has 16 residues.

The V and J genes are TRBV7-9 and TRBJ1-5; D gene ambiguous. The CDR3 extends over 14 amino acids. Germline assignment: CDR1 SEHNR and CDR2 FQNEAQ (reference sequence). V dropped 6 bases and J dropped 6 bases, with 15 bases sitting between them. CDR3 region: CASSSGGEGQPQHF. Here the CDR3 DNA reads TGTGCCAGCAGTTCGGGCGGAGAAGGTCAGCCCCAGCATTTT.

This sequence joins TRBV29-1 and TRBJ1-2, with a tentative D call TRBD1 (6 bases). This CDR3 has 11 residues. With 6 bases removed from V and 5 bases from J, the gap between germline ends came to 10 bases. Germline assignment: CDR1 SQVTM and CDR2 ANQGSEA. The CDR3 spells CSVKGGYGYTF. CDR3 in DNA: TGCAGCGTCAAAGGGGGGTATGGCTACACCTTC.

The CDR3 sequence is CASSYSFDSGNTIYF. In DNA form, the CDR3 reads TGTGCCAGCAGTTACTCGTTTGACTCTGGAAACACCATATATTTT. The rearrangement links TRBV6-6 to TRBJ1-3, with D unresolved. V was trimmed by 0 bases and J by 0 bases, leaving 6 bases between them. Germline V gene sequence: CDR1 MNHNY, CDR2 SVGAGI (reference sequence). There are 15 residues in the CDR3.

On this clonotype itself: This could be a read error, since a much larger clone is one nucleotide away. The chain couples TRBV5-5 to TRBJ2-3, with TRBD1 matching over 7 bases. Looked up from germline, CDR1 is SGHKS and CDR2 is YYEKEE (reference sequence). This CDR3 region has 15 residues. Trimming at V came to 3 bases and at J to 2 bases, leaving 6 bases not matched to a gene. CDR3 sequence reads: CASSSRTGHTDTQYF. Here the CDR3 DNA reads TGTGCCAGCAGCTCGAGGACAGGTCACACAGATACGCAGTATTTT.

J is TRBJ2-1 and V is TRBV5-1; 10 positions match TRBD2. The V and J ends lost 4 bases and 2 bases, in that order; junction bases with no gene match: 6. This CDR3 region has 16 residues. Germline assignment: CDR1 SGHRS and CDR2 YFSETQ. CDR3 sequence (DNA): TGCGCCAGCAGCGCCTTAGCGGGGGGAGCCTACAATGAGCAGTTCTTC. This sequence encodes CASSALAGGAYNEQFF.